This T cell receptor (beta chain) was found in a study of monozygotic twins with inflammatory bowel disease. In germline, CDR1 is MNHEY, CDR2 SMNVEV (reference sequence). The CDR3 is 14 amino acids. TCRdb reanalyzed the 5' RACE reads and collapses them to one entry per CDR3 protein, without DNA. The sample totals 170,000 or so distinct CDR3 sequences. The genes are TRBV27 and TRBJ1-1; TCRdb's D call, TRBD1, is unchecked because there is no DNA. Material for sequencing was blood. This clonotype was obtained from a human donor with ulcerative colitis or Crohn's disease, or a healthy co-twin of an affected twin (not recorded which). CDR3 sequence: CASSSQGGNTEAFF.